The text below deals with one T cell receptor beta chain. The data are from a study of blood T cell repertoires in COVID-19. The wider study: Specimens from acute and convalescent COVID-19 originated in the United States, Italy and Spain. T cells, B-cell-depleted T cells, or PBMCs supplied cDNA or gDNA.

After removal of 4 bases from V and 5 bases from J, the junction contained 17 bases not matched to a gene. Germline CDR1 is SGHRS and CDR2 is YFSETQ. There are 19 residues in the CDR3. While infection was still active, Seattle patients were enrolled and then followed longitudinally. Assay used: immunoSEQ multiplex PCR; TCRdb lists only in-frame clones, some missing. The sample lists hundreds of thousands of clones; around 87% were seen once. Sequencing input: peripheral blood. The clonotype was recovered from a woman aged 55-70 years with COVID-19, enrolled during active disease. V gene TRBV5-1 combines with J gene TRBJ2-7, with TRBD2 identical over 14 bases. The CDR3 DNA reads TGCGCCAGCAGCCCGTGGACTAGCGGGGGGCTTCAGCTTCTGGACGAGCAGTACTTC. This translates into CASSPWTSGGLQLLDEQYF. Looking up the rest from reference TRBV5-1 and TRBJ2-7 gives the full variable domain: KAGVTQTPRYLIKTRGQQVTLSCSPISGHRSVSWYQQTPGQGLQFLFEYFSETQRNKGNFPGRFSGRQFSNSRSEMNVSTLELGDSALYLCASSPWTSGGLQLLDEQYFGPGTRLTVT.